This TCR beta chain was retrieved from a study of OX40 agonist ivuxolimab in advanced cancers. Germline lookup yields CDR1 SQVTM and CDR2 ANQGSEA. V was clipped by 4 bases and J by 5 bases, with 14 bases between them. CDR3 length: 13 amino acids. Details on this clone: The target antigen is unknown.

Libraries were prepared by immunoSEQ multiplex PCR; TCRdb keeps only in-frame clonotypes and omits some of them. The table shows tens of thousands of clones, with roughly four fifths occurring only once. General study results and limits: Relative to CD4+ cells, CD8+ T cells on average had more expanded clones.

The rearrangement links TRBV29-1 to TRBJ2-5; D not resolved. This sequence was found in an adult with an advanced solid tumor such as melanoma, head and neck, liver or kidney cancer. Here the sequenced sample was CD4+ or CD8+ T cells sorted from blood, taken in a trial of the OX40 agonist ivuxolimab. The CDR3 DNA follows: TGCAGCGTTGTCAAGCTCGGTGGGGAGACCCAGTACTTC. Translation: CSVVKLGGETQYF.